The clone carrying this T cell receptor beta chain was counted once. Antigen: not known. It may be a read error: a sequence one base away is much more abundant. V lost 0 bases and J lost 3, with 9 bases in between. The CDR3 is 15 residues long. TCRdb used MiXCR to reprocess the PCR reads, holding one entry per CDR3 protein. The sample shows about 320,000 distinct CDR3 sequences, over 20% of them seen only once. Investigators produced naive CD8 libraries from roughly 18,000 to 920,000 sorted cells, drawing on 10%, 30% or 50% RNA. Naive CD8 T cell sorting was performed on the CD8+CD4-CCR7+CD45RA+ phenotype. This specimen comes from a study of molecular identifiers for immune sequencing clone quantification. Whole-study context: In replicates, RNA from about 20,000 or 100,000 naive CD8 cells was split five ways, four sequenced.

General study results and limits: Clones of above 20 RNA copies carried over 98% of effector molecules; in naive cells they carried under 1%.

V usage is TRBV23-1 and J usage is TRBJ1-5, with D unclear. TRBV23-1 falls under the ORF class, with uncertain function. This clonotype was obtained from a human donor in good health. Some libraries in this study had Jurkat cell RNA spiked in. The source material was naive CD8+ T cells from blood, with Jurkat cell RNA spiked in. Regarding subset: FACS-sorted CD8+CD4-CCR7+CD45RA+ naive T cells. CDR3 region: CASSQSQGHNQPQHF. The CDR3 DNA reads TGCGCCAGCAGTCAATCACAAGGTCACAATCAGCCCCAGCATTTT.